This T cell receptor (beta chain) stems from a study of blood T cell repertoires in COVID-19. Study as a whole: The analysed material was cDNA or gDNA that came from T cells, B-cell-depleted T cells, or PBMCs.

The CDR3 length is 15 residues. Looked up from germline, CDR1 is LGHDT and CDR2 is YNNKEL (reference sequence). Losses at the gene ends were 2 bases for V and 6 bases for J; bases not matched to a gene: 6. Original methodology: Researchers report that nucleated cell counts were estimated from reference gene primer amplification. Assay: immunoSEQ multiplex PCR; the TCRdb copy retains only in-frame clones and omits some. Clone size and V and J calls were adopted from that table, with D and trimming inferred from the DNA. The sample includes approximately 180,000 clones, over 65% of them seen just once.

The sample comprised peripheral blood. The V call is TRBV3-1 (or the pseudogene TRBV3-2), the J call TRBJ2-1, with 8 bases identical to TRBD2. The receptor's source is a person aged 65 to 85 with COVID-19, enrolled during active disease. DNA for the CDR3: TGTGCCAGCAGCCAATACGGGGGGGCATTCAATGAGCAGTTCTTC. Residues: CASSQYGGAFNEQFF.